Listed here are 7 T cell receptor beta chains from one sample, sequenced in a study of CD8+ T cells in alopecia areata (dated by TCRdb to 2017 to 2018). The library was generated by the immunoSEQ multiplex PCR assay. To provide template for TCR sequencing, every sample had RNA extracted and reverse transcribed into cDNA. What TCRdb holds here is the immuneACCESS table cut down to in-frame rearrangements. Part of the clones is not present; checked against another copy, under half of the missing clones reflect an unresolved V gene, and the others are unexplained. For this sample there are around 200,000 clones; around 58% appear just once. Clones ranked in the top ten supply 10% to 15% of the sample. Reading the label with the study, this specimen's time point is: around 22 weeks on oral tofacitinib. The treatment or condition tag for this specimen amounts to: oral pan-JAK inhibitor, 5-10 mg twice daily.

The sample consisted of CD8+ T cells sorted from blood, taken at week 24, from a patient treated with tofacitinib. The receptors originated from a human donor with alopecia areata.

This clone came up once. This sequence joins TRBV11-1 and TRBJ2-7; 10 positions agree with TRBD1. The CDR3 is 14 amino acids. V shed 5 bases and J 0 bases; nucleotides not matched to a gene: 1. CDR1 and CDR2 (germline): SGHAT, FQDESV (reference sequence). The CDR3 is CASSDRGLSYEQYF. The CDR3 DNA follows: TGTGCCAGCAGCGACAGGGGGCTCTCCTACGAGCAGTACTTC.

This sequence joins TRBV29-1 and TRBJ1-2; 7 positions match TRBD1. CDR3 length: 14 amino acids. V lost 7 bases to trimming and J lost 0 bases; unmatched junction nucleotides: 8. CDR1 SQVTM and CDR2 ANQGSEA come from the germline V gene. The CDR3: CSAPDRAANYGYTF. The CDR3 DNA reads TGCAGCGCCCCCGACAGGGCAGCTAACTATGGCTACACCTTC.

This chain joins TRBV13 and TRBJ2-7; TRBD1 matches 7 bases. The junction had 16 bases not matched to a gene; V was cut back by 3 bases and J by 5 bases. CDR3 length: 17 amino acids. From germline, CDR1 is PRHDT and CDR2 FYEKMQ (reference sequence). CDR3 DNA: TGTGCCAGCAGCTTCCACGTCGGGACAGCGAAAACAAACGAGCAGTACTTC. Its protein product is CASSFHVGTAKTNEQYF.

The chain links TRBV29-1 to TRBJ2-3; D is possibly TRBD1 (6 bases). Per the germline V gene, CDR1 is SQVTM and CDR2 is ANQGSEA. The V gene lost 7 bases and the J gene lost 2 bases, with 13 bases spanning the gap. The CDR3 has 13 amino acids. The CDR3 nucleotides read TGCAGCGCGAGGGACACTTCCACAGATACGCAGTATTTT. It is translated as CSARDTSTDTQYF.

The genes are TRBV15 and TRBJ2-2, with 8 bases lining up with TRBD1. V dropped 3 bases and J dropped 6; count of bases not matched to a gene: 9. CDR1 is LNHNV, CDR2 YYDKDF, per germline (reference sequence). The CDR3 has 16 residues. The CDR3 DNA reads as TGTGCCACCAGCAGTGGAAGGGGACAGGCGGCCGGGGAGCTGTTTTTT. Its protein product is CATSSGRGQAAGELFF.

The chain links TRBV27 to TRBJ2-7; no firm D call. CDR3 size: 13 residues. Per germline, CDR1 MNHEY and CDR2 SMNVEV (reference sequence). V lost 0 bases and J 0 bases, leaving 3 bases between the germline ends. The chain's CDR3 is CASSLSISYEQYF. CDR3 coding DNA: TGTGCCAGCAGTTTATCGATCTCCTACGAGCAGTACTTC.

V gene TRBV5-6 combines with J gene TRBJ1-2; possibly TRBD1 for D (6 bases). V shed 0 bases and J shed 1 base, with 16 bases lying between them. CDR3 length equals 17 residues. Germline-derived CDR1 and CDR2 are SGHDT and YYEEEE. The CDR3 here is CASSLALGQPINYGYTF. In DNA form, the CDR3 reads TGTGCCAGCAGCTTGGCCCTAGGACAGCCGATTAACTATGGCTACACCTTC. Full variable domain (outside the CDR3, taken from reference TRBV5-6 and TRBJ1-2): DAGVTQSPTHLIKTRGQQVTLRCSPKSGHDTVSWYQQALGQGPQFIFQYYEEEERQRGNFPDRFSGHQFPNYSSELNVNALLLGDSALYLCASSLALGQPINYGYTFGSGTRLTVV.